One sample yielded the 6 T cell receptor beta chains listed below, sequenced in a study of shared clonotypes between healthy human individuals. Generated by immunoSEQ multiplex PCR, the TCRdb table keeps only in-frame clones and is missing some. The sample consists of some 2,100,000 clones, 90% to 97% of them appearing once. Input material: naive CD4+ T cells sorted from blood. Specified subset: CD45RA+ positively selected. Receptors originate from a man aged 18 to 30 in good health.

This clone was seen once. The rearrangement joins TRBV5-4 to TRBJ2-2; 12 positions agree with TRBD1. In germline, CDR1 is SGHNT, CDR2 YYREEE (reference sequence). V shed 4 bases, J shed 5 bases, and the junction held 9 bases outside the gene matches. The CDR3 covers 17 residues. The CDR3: CASSPGDRGRRTGELFF. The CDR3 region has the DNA TGTGCCAGCAGCCCCGGGGACAGGGGGCGAAGGACCGGGGAGCTGTTTTTT.

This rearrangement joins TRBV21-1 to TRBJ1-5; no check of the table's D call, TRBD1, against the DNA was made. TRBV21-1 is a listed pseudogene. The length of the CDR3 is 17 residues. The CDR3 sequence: CASYREPPRDSYQPQHF. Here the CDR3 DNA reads TGTGCCAGCTATAGAGAACCTCCGAGGGACAGCTATCAGCCCCAGCATTTT.

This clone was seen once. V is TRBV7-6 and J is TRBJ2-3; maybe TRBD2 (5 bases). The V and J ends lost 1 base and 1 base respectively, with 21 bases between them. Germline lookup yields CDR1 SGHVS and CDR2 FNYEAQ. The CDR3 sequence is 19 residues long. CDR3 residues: CASSLGGLSSIRGTDTQYF. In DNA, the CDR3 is TGTGCCAGCAGCTTAGGTGGGCTCTCTAGCATTAGAGGCACAGATACGCAGTATTTT.

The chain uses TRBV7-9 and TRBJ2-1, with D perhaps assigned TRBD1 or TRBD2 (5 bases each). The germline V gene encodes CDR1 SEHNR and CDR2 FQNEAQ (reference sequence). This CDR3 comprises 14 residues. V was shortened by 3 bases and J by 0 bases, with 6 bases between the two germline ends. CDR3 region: CASSLGTSYNEQFF. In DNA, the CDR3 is TGTGCCAGCAGCTTGGGGACCTCCTACAATGAGCAGTTCTTC.

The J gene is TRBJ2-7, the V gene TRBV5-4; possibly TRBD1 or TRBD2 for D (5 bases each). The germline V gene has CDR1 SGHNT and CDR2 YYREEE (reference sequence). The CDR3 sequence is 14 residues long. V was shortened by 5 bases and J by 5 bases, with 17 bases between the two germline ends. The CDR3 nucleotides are TGTGCCAGCAGGAGGGGTGAAGGGGCAGACGAGCAGTACTTC. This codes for CASRRGEGADEQYF. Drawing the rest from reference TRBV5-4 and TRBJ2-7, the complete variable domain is ETGVTQSPTHLIKTRGQQVTLRCSSQSGHNTVSWYQQALGQGPQFIFQYYREEENGRGNFPPRFSGLQFPNYSSELNVNALELDDSALYLCASRRGEGADEQYFGPGTRLTVT.

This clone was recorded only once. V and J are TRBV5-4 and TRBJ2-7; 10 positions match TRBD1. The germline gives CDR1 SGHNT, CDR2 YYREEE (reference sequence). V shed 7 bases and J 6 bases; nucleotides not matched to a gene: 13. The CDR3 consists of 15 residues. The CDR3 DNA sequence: TGTGCCAGCTCGACAGGGGGCAATATCCCCGGCGAGCAGTACTTC. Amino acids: CASSTGGNIPGEQYF.